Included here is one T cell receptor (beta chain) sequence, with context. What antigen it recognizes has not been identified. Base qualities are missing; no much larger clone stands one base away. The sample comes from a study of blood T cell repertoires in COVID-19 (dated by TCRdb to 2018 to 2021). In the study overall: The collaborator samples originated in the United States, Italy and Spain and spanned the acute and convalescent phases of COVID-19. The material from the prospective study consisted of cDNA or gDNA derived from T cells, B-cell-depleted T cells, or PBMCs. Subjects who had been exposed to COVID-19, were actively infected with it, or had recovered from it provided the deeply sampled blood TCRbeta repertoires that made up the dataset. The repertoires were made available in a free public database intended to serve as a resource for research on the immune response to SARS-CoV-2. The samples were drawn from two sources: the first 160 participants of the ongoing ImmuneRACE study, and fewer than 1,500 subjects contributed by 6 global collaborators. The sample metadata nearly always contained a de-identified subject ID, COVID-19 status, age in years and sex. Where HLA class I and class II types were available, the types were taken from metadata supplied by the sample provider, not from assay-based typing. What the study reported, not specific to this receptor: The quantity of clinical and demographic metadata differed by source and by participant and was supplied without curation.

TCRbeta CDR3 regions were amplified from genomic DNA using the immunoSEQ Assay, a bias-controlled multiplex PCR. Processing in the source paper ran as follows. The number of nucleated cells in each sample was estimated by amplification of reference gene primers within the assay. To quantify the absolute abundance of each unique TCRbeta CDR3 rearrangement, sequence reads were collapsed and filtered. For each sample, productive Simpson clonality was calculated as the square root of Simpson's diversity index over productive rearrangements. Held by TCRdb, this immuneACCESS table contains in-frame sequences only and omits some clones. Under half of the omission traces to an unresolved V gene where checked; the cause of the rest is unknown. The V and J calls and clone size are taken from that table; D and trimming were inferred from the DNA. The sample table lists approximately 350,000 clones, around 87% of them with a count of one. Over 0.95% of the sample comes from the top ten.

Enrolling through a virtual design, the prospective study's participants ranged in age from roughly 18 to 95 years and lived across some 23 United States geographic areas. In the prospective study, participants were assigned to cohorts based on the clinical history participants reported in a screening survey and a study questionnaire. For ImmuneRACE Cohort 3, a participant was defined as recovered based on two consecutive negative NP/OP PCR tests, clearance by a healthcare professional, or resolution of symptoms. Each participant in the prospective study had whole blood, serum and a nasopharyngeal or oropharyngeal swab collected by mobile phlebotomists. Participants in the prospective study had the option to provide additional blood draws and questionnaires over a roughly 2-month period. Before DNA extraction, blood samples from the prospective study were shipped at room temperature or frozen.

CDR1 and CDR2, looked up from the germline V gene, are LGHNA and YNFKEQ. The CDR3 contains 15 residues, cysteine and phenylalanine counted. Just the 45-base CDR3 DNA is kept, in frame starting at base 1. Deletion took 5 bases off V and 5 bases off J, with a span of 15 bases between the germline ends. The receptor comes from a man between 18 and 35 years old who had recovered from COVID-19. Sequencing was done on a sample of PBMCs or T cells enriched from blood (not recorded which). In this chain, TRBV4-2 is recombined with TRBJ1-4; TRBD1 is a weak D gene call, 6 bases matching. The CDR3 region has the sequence CASSSQTGSNEKLFF. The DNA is TGTGCCAGCAGCTCGCAAACAGGGTCCAATGAAAAACTGTTTTTT.